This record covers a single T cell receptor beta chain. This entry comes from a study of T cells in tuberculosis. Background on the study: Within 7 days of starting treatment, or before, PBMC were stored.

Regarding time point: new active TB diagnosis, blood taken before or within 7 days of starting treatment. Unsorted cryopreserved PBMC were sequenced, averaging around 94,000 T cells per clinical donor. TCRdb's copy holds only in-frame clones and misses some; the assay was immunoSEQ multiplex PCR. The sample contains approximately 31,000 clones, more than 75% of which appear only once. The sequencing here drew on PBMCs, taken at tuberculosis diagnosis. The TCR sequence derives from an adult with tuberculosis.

CDR3 in DNA: TGTGCCAGTACTCCTCACGACAGATACAATGAGCAGTTCTTC. Translated: CASTPHDRYNEQFF. The chain couples TRBV19 to TRBJ2-1, with D tentatively TRBD1 (5 bases). CDR3 length equals 14 residues. From germline, CDR1 is LNHDA and CDR2 SQIVND (reference sequence). V was trimmed by 7 bases and J by 4 bases, leaving 14 bases between them.